One sample yielded the 7 T cell receptor beta chains listed below, sequenced in a study of patients with pleural tuberculosis. Each CDR3 protein is one row after TCRdb ran MiXCR on the reads. Of 45,000 to 60,000 distinct CDR3 sequences detected, around 6.7% appear once; the ten largest clones hold 15% to 20%. These TCRs come from a human donor with pleural tuberculosis.

This clonotype showed up many times. The J gene is TRBJ1-2, the V gene TRBV19; perhaps TRBD1 as D (6 bases). Germline lookup yields CDR1 LNHDA and CDR2 SQIVND (reference sequence). This CDR3 spans 15 amino acids. Trimming removed 6 bases from V and 0 bases from J, with 14 bases in between. The CDR3, as DNA: TGTGCCAGTAGCCCCACAGGGTTGGCTAACTATGGCTACACCTTC. It encodes CASSPTGLANYGYTF.

V is TRBV10-1 and J is TRBJ2-5; no clear D gene. V was pared by 3 bases and J by 5 bases, with 4 bases between. The germline V gene encodes CDR1 WNHNN and CDR2 SYGVQD (reference sequence). The CDR3 covers 11 residues. The CDR3 DNA reads as TGCGCCAGCAGTGAAACGGAGACCCAGTACTTC. This encodes CASSETETQYF.

The chain carries TRBV11-2 and TRBJ2-2; the D call may be TRBD1 or TRBD2 (5 bases each). The CDR3 length is 15 residues. CDR1 and CDR2 (germline): SGHAT, FQNNGV. V shed 5 bases and J shed 1 base, with 11 bases lying between them. The CDR3 loop reads CASSRGRMNTGELFF. In DNA form, the CDR3 reads TGTGCCAGCAGCCGGGGACGTATGAACACCGGGGAGCTGTTTTTT.

In its sample, this clonotype was seen many times. This chain uses TRBV20-1 with TRBJ1-2; D is unresolved. There are 12 residues in the CDR3. Between the trimmed V and J ends, which lost 7 bases and 4 bases, there was a span of 13 bases. Germline CDR1 is DFQATT and CDR2 is SNEGSKA (reference sequence). The CDR3 region has the DNA TGCAGTGTAGAAGGTTTGGGCTATGGCTACACCTTC. Residues: CSVEGLGYGYTF.

This clonotype has ten or more counts. The chain combines TRBV20-1 with TRBJ2-7, with 8 positions matching TRBD2. V lost 5 bases, J lost 4 bases, and 7 bases stayed unmatched. Germline loops: CDR1 DFQATT, CDR2 SNEGSKA (reference sequence). The CDR3 covers 13 residues. CDR3 nucleotide sequence: TGCAGTGCTCTCAGCGGGAGTTCGTACGAGCAGTACGTC. Its translation is CSALSGSSYEQYV.

This clonotype has a count of ten or more. The chain carries TRBV20-1 and TRBJ1-5; no definite D call. CDR1 and CDR2 (germline): DFQATT, SNEGSKA (reference sequence). Trimming cost V 0 bases and J 7 bases, with 13 bases left between them. This CDR3 comprises 14 residues. Here the CDR3 reads CSARDPEGGQPQHF. CDR3 DNA sequence: TGCAGTGCTAGAGATCCCGAGGGAGGGCAGCCCCAGCATTTT.

The table lists this clonotype with many counts. V is TRBV20-1 and J is TRBJ2-3; D is possibly TRBD1 (5 bases). The length of the CDR3 is 14 residues. Trimming left V 1 base short and J 5 bases short, with 13 bases between. CDR1 is DFQATT, CDR2 SNEGSKA, per germline (reference sequence). The CDR3: CSARVGTGEDTQYF. The CDR3 bases are TGCAGTGCTAGAGTGGGAACAGGTGAAGATACGCAGTATTTT.